This TCR beta chain comes out of a study of cytomegalovirus exposure and HLA in healthy donors. Study-wide points: Overall, under 200 TCR beta chains were annotated as cytomegalovirus-associated.

This clone turned up a few times. Its target is unknown. The PCR employed 60 Vbeta primers together with 13 Jbeta primers. The repertoire was sequenced with immunoSEQ multiplex PCR; TCRdb's copy has only in-frame clones and lacks some. Altogether roughly 120,000 clones are present, about 63% being singletons, with the ten largest covering around 1.6%. The sequencing sample was made of PBMCs. The clonotype was recovered from a man aged 25-45 years in good health and CMV-seropositive.

CDR3 in amino acids: CASSSRTGGAFGELFF. CDR3 DNA: TGTGCCAGCAGCTCCCGGACAGGGGGCGCGTTCGGGGAGCTGTTTTTT. This rearrangement joins TRBV7-8 to TRBJ2-2; TRBD1 aligns across 11 bases. The CDR3 sequence is 16 residues long. Trimming cost V 4 bases and J 7 bases; bases outside gene matches: 8. Germline V gene data show CDR1 as SGHVS and CDR2 as FQNEAQ.